The 29 T cell receptor beta chains below were found in one sample sequenced in a study of cytomegalovirus exposure and HLA in healthy donors. Vbeta (60) and Jbeta (13) primers were used in the PCR. Measured with immunoSEQ multiplex PCR; TCRdb has only the in-frame clones, and not every one. Among about 110,000 clones, approximately 82% were seen once, and the ten largest hold 20% to 25%. Sequencing input: PBMCs. These receptors were obtained from a man aged 25-40 years in good health and CMV-seropositive.

The chain uses TRBV19 and TRBJ1-4; no definite D call. V lost 7 bases, J lost 1 base, and 19 bases lay in between. The CDR3 consists of 17 residues. The germline CDR1 and CDR2 sequences are LNHDA and SQIVND (reference sequence). Written as DNA, the CDR3 is TGTGCCAGTACCGTTTTGCGGGAGGGAGTAACTAATGAAAAACTGTTTTTT. Translated: CASTVLREGVTNEKLFF.

V is TRBV7-9 and J is TRBJ1-4; D not certain. This CDR3 has 15 residues. The V end lost 2 bases, the J end lost 0 bases, and 7 bases lay between the germline ends. The V gene's germline CDR1 is SEHNR and CDR2 FQNEAQ (reference sequence). Written as DNA, the CDR3 is TGTGCCAGCAGCTTACGTAGCTCAACTAATGAAAAACTGTTTTTT. Protein: CASSLRSSTNEKLFF.

The chain joins TRBV5-1 to TRBJ2-5, with TRBD2 matching 7 bases. The V and J ends lost 0 bases and 0 bases, in that order; junction bases with no gene match: 8. The CDR3 loop spans 17 amino acids. Germline V CDR1 and CDR2: SGHRS, YFSETQ. CDR3 sequence: CASSLGPATSDQETQYF. The CDR3 DNA sequence: TGCGCCAGCAGCTTGGGCCCGGCCACTAGCGACCAAGAGACCCAGTACTTC.

J is TRBJ2-1 and V is TRBV5-1; 11 bases agree with TRBD2. After removal of 3 bases from V and 2 bases from J, the junction contained 10 bases not matched to a gene. The CDR3 covers 18 residues. Germline CDR1 SGHRS, CDR2 YFSETQ. The CDR3 is CASSSGTSGGITYNEQFF. The CDR3, as DNA: TGCGCCAGCAGCTCCGGGACTAGCGGAGGTATCACCTACAATGAGCAGTTCTTC.

This clone was observed once. This rearrangement joins TRBV18 to TRBJ2-6; 8 nucleotides line up with TRBD1. The V and J ends lost 0 bases and 2 bases, in that order; junction bases with no gene match: 3. In germline, CDR1 is KGHSH, CDR2 LQKENI. CDR3 size: 17 residues. This CDR3 reads CASSPPGQGPGANVLTF. Here the CDR3 DNA reads TGTGCCAGCTCACCACCCGGACAGGGCCCTGGGGCCAACGTCCTGACTTTC.

The table lists this clone with a count of one. The chain couples TRBV6-1 to TRBJ1-5, with D maybe TRBD1 (6 bases). Germline CDR1 MNHNS, CDR2 SASEGT. CDR3 length: 15 residues. V was shortened by 1 base and J by 5 bases, with 12 bases between the two germline ends. CDR3 loop: CASSEVAAGDQPQHF. CDR3 nucleotides: TGTGCCAGCAGTGAAGTTGCGGCAGGGGATCAGCCCCAGCATTTT.

This clone was counted between two and nine times. The chain has TRBV25-1 and TRBJ1-1, with D possibly TRBD1 on 5 matching bases. Germline lookup yields CDR1 MGHDK and CDR2 SYGVNS. The V end lost 5 bases, the J end lost 5 bases, and 9 bases lay between the germline ends. The CDR3 totals 12 residues. In DNA, the CDR3 is TGTGCCAGCAGTAAGGGGAAAACTGAAGCTTTCTTT. Encoded protein: CASSKGKTEAFF.

This sequence joins TRBV27 and TRBJ2-7; tentative D call: TRBD1 (6 bases). In germline, CDR1 is MNHEY, CDR2 SMNVEV (reference sequence). Trimming took 2 bases from V and 3 from J, leaving 11 bases between them. This CDR3 is 14 amino acids long. The CDR3, as DNA: TGTGCCAGCAGTTTAGTCAGGGGAATCTACGAGCAGTACTTC. It yields the protein CASSLVRGIYEQYF.

This chain links TRBV4-1 with TRBJ2-3; D remains unclear. Germline CDR1 reads MGHRA; CDR2 reads YSYEKL. CDR3 length: 15 residues. V was shortened by 1 base and J by 2 bases, with 10 bases between the two germline ends. CDR3 loop: CASSQVERHTDTQYF. The CDR3 region has the DNA TGCGCCAGCAGCCAAGTTGAAAGACACACAGATACGCAGTATTTT.

The chain's CDR3 is CASSAGVDFHQFF. The CDR3 DNA is TGTGCCAGCAGTGCCGGTGTGGACTTCCATCAGTTCTTC. This chain uses TRBV6-1 with TRBJ2-1, with D possibly matching TRBD2 (5 bases). Per germline, CDR1 MNHNS and CDR2 SASEGT. This CDR3 is 13 amino acids long. V shed 4 bases and J shed 13 bases, with 17 bases lying between them.

The chain uses TRBV5-6 and TRBJ2-7; 7 positions agree with TRBD1. J lost 10 bases, V lost 4 bases, and 17 bases had no gene match. CDR3 length: 15 residues. Germline V gives CDR1 SGHDT, CDR2 YYEEEE. This chain's CDR3 is CASSMMQGVPSEQYF. The DNA of the CDR3 is TGTGCCAGCAGCATGATGCAGGGGGTCCCCTCGGAACAGTACTTC.

The chain couples TRBV6-1 to TRBJ2-3; D call uncertain. CDR3 size: 11 residues. Trimming removed 5 bases at V and 10 bases at J, with 10 bases between. CDR1 is MNHNS and CDR2 is SASEGT in the germline V gene. In DNA, the CDR3 is TGTGCCAGCAGTCAGGAAGGTGCGCAGTATTTT. Residues: CASSQEGAQYF.

The V call is TRBV5-6, the J call TRBJ1-1, with D perhaps matching TRBD1 (6 bases). The germline V gene has CDR1 SGHDT and CDR2 YYEEEE. This CDR3 comprises 14 residues. V was pared by 3 bases and J by 2 bases, with 11 bases between. The CDR3, as DNA: TGTGCCAGCAGCTGGGGGCTGCTAAACACTGAAGCTTTCTTT. The encoded protein is CASSWGLLNTEAFF.

This chain connects TRBV5-6 to TRBJ2-5, with a tentative D call TRBD2 (5 bases). CDR1 and CDR2 (germline): SGHDT, YYEEEE. The CDR3 sequence is 14 residues long. V lost 7 bases, J lost 0 bases, and 13 bases lay in between. The CDR3 nucleotides are TGTGCCAGCTTGGACTTTCTCTACCAAGAGACCCAGTACTTC. It yields the protein CASLDFLYQETQYF. The variable domain in full, with the rest retrieved from reference TRBV5-6 and TRBJ2-5, is DAGVTQSPTHLIKTRGQQVTLRCSPKSGHDTVSWYQQALGQGPQFIFQYYEEEERQRGNFPDRFSGHQFPNYSSELNVNALLLGDSALYLCASLDFLYQETQYFGPGTRLLVL.

V usage is TRBV4-2 and J usage is TRBJ1-5; 8 bases match TRBD1. The germline gives CDR1 LGHNA, CDR2 YNFKEQ. J lost 5 bases, V lost 0 bases, and 0 bases had no gene match. CDR3 length: 14 amino acids. The CDR3 spells CASSQEQGDQPQHF. The CDR3 DNA is TGTGCCAGCAGCCAAGAACAGGGGGATCAGCCCCAGCATTTT.

The chain uses TRBV5-8 and TRBJ2-2; TRBD1 agrees at 8 bases. Trimming at V came to 3 bases and at J to 1 base, leaving 5 bases not matched to a gene. Germline V CDR1 and CDR2: SGHTS, YDEGEE. The CDR3 has 16 residues. The CDR3 sequence is CASSSAGTGNTGELFF. For the CDR3, the DNA is TGTGCCAGCAGCTCTGCCGGGACAGGGAACACCGGGGAGCTGTTTTTT.

V gene TRBV10-3 combines with J gene TRBJ1-2; D is undetermined. Trimming shortened V by 3 bases and J by 7 bases, and 18 bases separated the two germline ends. The length of the CDR3 is 15 residues. Germline V gene sequence: CDR1 ENHRY, CDR2 SYGVKD. CDR3 coding DNA: TGTGCCATCAGTGATTATTTATCGGCGGTTCGTGGCTACACCTTC. This gives the protein CAISDYLSAVRGYTF.

The gene calls are TRBV10-3 and TRBJ2-2; 8 bases are shared with TRBD2. The CDR3 length is 18 residues. Germline V lookup: CDR1 ENHRY, CDR2 SYGVKD. V dropped 0 bases and J dropped 7; count of bases not matched to a gene: 13. The CDR3 DNA follows: TGTGCCATCAGTGAGTCCGGACTAGCTATAGGTTCTCGCGGGGAGCTGTTTTTT. Protein product: CAISESGLAIGSRGELFF.

This chain links TRBV10-3 with TRBJ1-5; 9 bases line up with TRBD1. The ends lost 4 bases at V and 6 bases at J; junction bases unmatched: 7. The CDR3 extends over 15 amino acids. Looked up from germline, CDR1 is ENHRY and CDR2 is SYGVKD. The CDR3 is CAISGGQGYGQPQHF. CDR3 coding DNA: TGTGCCATCAGTGGGGGACAGGGCTACGGTCAGCCCCAGCATTTT.

V is TRBV5-6 and J is TRBJ2-5, with 7 bases fitting TRBD1. V lost 0 bases and J lost 4; bases outside the gene matches: 3. The CDR3 spans 14 residues. Germline V gives CDR1 SGHDT, CDR2 YYEEEE. The CDR3: CASSLDDRAETQYF. The CDR3 nucleotides read TGTGCCAGCAGCTTGGACGACAGGGCAGAGACCCAGTACTTC.

This rearrangement joins TRBV2 to TRBJ2-6; the match to TRBD1 covers 10 bases. The CDR3 spans 18 residues. The trim removed 6 bases at V and 0 bases at J, leaving 8 bases unmatched. Per germline, CDR1 SNHLY and CDR2 FYNNEI. CDR3 nucleotides: TGTGCCAGCAGGGAACCCGGGACAGGGGTCTCTGGGGCCAACGTCCTGACTTTC. Amino acids: CASREPGTGVSGANVLTF.

The J gene is TRBJ2-4, the V gene TRBV19, with D perhaps TRBD1 (5 bases). CDR3 length: 15 residues. V was trimmed by 8 bases and J by 0 bases, leaving 14 bases between them. Germline V gene sequence: CDR1 LNHDA, CDR2 SQIVND (reference sequence). CDR3 coding DNA: TGTGCCAGTGGACAAGTGGGGCGAGCCAAAAACATTCAGTACTTC. Its protein is CASGQVGRAKNIQYF.

The chain is built from TRBV5-1 and TRBJ2-2; D may be TRBD2 (6 bases). Germline V CDR1 and CDR2: SGHRS, YFSETQ. CDR3 size: 14 residues. With 0 bases removed from V and 6 bases from J, the gap between germline ends came to 9 bases. CDR3: CASSLVRRAGELFF. The CDR3, as DNA: TGCGCCAGCAGCTTGGTGCGGAGGGCCGGGGAGCTGTTTTTT.

This chain links TRBV19 with TRBJ1-2; a weak D match, TRBD1 (6 bases). The CDR3 is 13 residues long. Trimming shortened V by 2 bases and J by 8 bases, and 12 bases separated the two germline ends. CDR1 is LNHDA and CDR2 is SQIVND in the germline V gene (reference sequence). The DNA for the CDR3 is TGTGCCAGTAGTATACAACAGGGCGGGGGCTACACCTTC. Translation: CASSIQQGGGYTF.

This chain uses TRBV5-1 with TRBJ2-3; a possible D gene is TRBD2 (7 bases). From germline, CDR1 is SGHRS and CDR2 YFSETQ. This CDR3 is built from 15 residues. The ends were cut back, 6 bases at V and 4 bases at J, with 18 bases in the middle. This CDR3 reads CASTKGGGGPDTQYF. The CDR3 DNA reads TGCGCCAGCACGAAGGGGGGGGGCGGTCCAGATACGCAGTATTTT.

This clone was counted a single time. The gene calls are TRBV4-1 and TRBJ2-1; D is undetermined. Germline V CDR1 and CDR2: MGHRA, YSYEKL. The CDR3 covers 17 residues. Trimming cost V 3 bases and J 1 base, with 16 bases left between them. As DNA, the CDR3 is TGCGCCAGCAGCCATCCATCTCGTGGCAGATCCTACAATGAGCAGTTCTTC. Its protein product is CASSHPSRGRSYNEQFF.

The chain combines TRBV28 with TRBJ2-5, with TRBD2 matching 12 bases. Germline CDR1 is MDHEN and CDR2 is SYDVKM. CDR3 length equals 16 residues. J lost 2 bases, V lost 5 bases, and 6 bases had no gene match. The chain's CDR3 is CASSPGLAGGQETQYF. The CDR3 DNA is TGTGCCAGCAGTCCCGGGCTAGCGGGGGGGCAAGAGACCCAGTACTTC. Drawing the rest from reference TRBV28 and TRBJ2-5, the complete variable domain is DVKVTQSSRYLVKRTGEKVFLECVQDMDHENMFWYRQDPGLGLRLIYFSYDVKMKEKGDIPEGYSVSREKKERFSLILESASTNQTSMYLCASSPGLAGGQETQYFGPGTRLLVL.

The gene calls are TRBV5-1 and TRBJ2-5; tentatively, D is TRBD2 (5 bases). CDR1 is SGHRS and CDR2 is YFSETQ in the germline V gene. Deletions cut 0 bases from V and 5 bases from J, with 8 bases between. The CDR3 has 13 amino acids. The CDR3 DNA is TGCGCCAGCAGCTTGGGGGGAGAGGAGACCCAGTACTTC. Protein product: CASSLGGEETQYF.

This clone is a singleton in its sample. V gene TRBV2 combines with J gene TRBJ2-7, with 7 nucleotides matching TRBD2. Losses at the gene ends were 5 bases for V and 4 bases for J; bases not matched to a gene: 8. This CDR3 is built from 14 residues. Germline CDR1 SNHLY, CDR2 FYNNEI. CDR3: CASSTSLAEYEQYV. The DNA of the CDR3 is TGTGCCAGCAGTACGAGTCTAGCGGAATACGAGCAGTACGTC.